This T cell receptor beta chain emerged from a study of beta chain features in type 1 diabetes. The study's findings and limits: Shorter TCRB CDR3s, moderately but significantly so, were found in Type 1 diabetes patients in all four CD4+ subsets.

The entirety of the isolated RNA underwent reverse transcription, so expressed TCRB transcripts were sequenced. The method was immunoSEQ multiplex PCR; TCRdb's version includes in-frame clones alone and lacks a portion of them. The sample carries more than 250,000 clones, 15% recorded once. Germline V gene sequence: CDR1 MDHEN, CDR2 SYDVKM. V trimming: 3 bases; J trimming: 5 bases; junction bases outside the gene matches: 5. The CDR3 spans 14 residues. On this clone itself: Its antigen is unidentified.

The authors sorted CD4+ naive, central memory, regulatory and stem cell-like memory cells via CD45RO/CCR7/CD25/CD127/CD95/CD27. Once sorted, every population was more than 95% pure. This sequence was found in a man aged 18-30 years with type 1 diabetes. The J gene is TRBJ2-3, the V gene TRBV28; 7 nucleotides line up with TRBD1. Sequencing used naive CD4+ T cells from blood. CDR3 coding DNA: TGTGCCAGCAGTTTTGAGGGGGCCGGAGATACGCAGTATTTT. Translation gives CASSFEGAGDTQYF.